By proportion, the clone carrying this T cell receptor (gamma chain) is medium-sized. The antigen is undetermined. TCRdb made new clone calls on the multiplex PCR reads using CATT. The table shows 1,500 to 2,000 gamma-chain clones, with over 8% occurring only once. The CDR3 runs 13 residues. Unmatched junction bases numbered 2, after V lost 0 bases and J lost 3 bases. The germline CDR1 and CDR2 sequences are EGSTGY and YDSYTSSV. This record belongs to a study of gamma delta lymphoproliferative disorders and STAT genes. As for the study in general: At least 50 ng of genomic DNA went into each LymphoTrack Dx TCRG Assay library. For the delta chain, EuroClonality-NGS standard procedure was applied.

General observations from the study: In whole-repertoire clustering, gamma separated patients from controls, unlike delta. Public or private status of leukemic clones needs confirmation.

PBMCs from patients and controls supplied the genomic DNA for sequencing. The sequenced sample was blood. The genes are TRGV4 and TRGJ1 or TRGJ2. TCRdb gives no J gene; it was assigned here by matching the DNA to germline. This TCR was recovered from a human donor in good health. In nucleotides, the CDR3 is TGTGCCACCTGGGATGGGCCTTATTATAAGAAACTCTTT. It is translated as CATWDGPYYKKLF.